The 25 T cell receptor beta chains given below trace back to one sample, sequenced in a study of cytomegalovirus exposure and HLA in healthy donors. Both 60 Vbeta primers and 13 Jbeta primers went into the PCR. Clones were sequenced by immunoSEQ multiplex PCR, and TCRdb holds only the in-frame ones, with some missing. The data show some 150,000 clones, roughly 83% seen once. The sequencing sample was made of PBMCs. All receptors come from a woman between 50 and 59 years old in good health and CMV-seronegative.

The genes are TRBV6-6 and TRBJ1-1, with D possibly TRBD1 on 5 matching bases. Trimming stripped 6 bases from V and 1 base from J, with 12 bases between. Germline CDR1 and CDR2: MNHNY and SVGAGI (reference sequence). This CDR3 spans 14 amino acids. The DNA for the CDR3 is TGTGCCAGCAGCGCGGGACGAGGGAACACTGAAGCTTTCTTT. Amino acid sequence: CASSAGRGNTEAFF.

The V call is TRBV19, the J call TRBJ1-5; 9 bases fit TRBD1. This CDR3 contains 15 residues. J was trimmed by 1 base and V by 7 bases; bases with no gene match: 5. The germline gives CDR1 LNHDA, CDR2 SQIVND (reference sequence). DNA of the CDR3: TGTGCCAGTACTACCGACAGGGGGAGCAATCAGCCCCAGCATTTT. As protein: CASTTDRGSNQPQHF.

The chain couples TRBV5-1 to TRBJ2-7; D possibly corresponds to TRBD1 (5 bases). V was cut by 0 bases and J by 2 bases, with 9 bases left in between. The CDR3 runs to 14 residues. Looked up from germline, CDR1 is SGHRS and CDR2 is YFSETQ. The CDR3 DNA reads as TGCGCCAGCAGCTTGGGGGCAGGGCCCTACGAGCAGTACTTC. Its translation: CASSLGAGPYEQYF.

This clone was found once. The chain links TRBV5-5 to TRBJ2-5; perhaps TRBD2 as D (6 bases). Germline V lookup: CDR1 SGHKS, CDR2 YYEKEE (reference sequence). This CDR3 has 16 residues. Trimming pared 0 bases from V and 1 base from J, leaving 13 bases between. This CDR3 reads CASSLAGGPPQETQYF. As DNA, the CDR3 is TGTGCCAGCAGCTTGGCCGGGGGACCGCCCCAAGAGACCCAGTACTTC.

The chain has TRBV9 and TRBJ1-1, with no clear D. CDR1 and CDR2 (germline): SGDLS, YYNGEE. The CDR3 contains 13 residues. V dropped 0 bases and J dropped 0 bases, with 3 bases sitting between them. CDR3 loop: CASSVVMNTEAFF. Written as DNA, the CDR3 is TGTGCCAGCAGCGTAGTAATGAACACTGAAGCTTTCTTT.

This clone was seen more than once but under ten times. V is TRBV5-6 and J is TRBJ2-3, with D tentatively TRBD1 (8 bases). This CDR3 has 15 amino acids. Germline values: CDR1 SGHDT, CDR2 YYEEEE. The V end lost 4 bases, the J end lost 4 bases, and 16 bases lay between the germline ends. CDR3 region: CASSGLDRGADTQYF. The CDR3, as DNA: TGTGCCAGCAGCGGACTAGACAGGGGAGCAGATACGCAGTATTTT.

The rearrangement joins TRBV5-6 to TRBJ2-5, with 7 bases fitting TRBD2. Germline CDR1 SGHDT, CDR2 YYEEEE. The length of the CDR3 is 13 residues. V was clipped by 4 bases and J by 5 bases; unmatched bases: 5. DNA for the CDR3: TGTGCCAGCAGCGACCTTAGCGGGGAGACCCAGTACTTC. Translation: CASSDLSGETQYF.

The chain recombines TRBV5-1 with TRBJ1-3, with TRBD1 matching 9 bases. The length of the CDR3 is 15 residues. Germline V CDR1 and CDR2: SGHRS, YFSETQ. V lost 2 bases, J lost 2 bases, and 2 bases stayed unmatched. CDR3 bases: TGCGCCAGCAGCTTACAGGGGGCGACTGGAAACACCATATATTTT. Translation gives CASSLQGATGNTIYF.

As concerns this clone: Other DNA sequences in this specimen translate into the identical CDR3. The chain links TRBV28 to TRBJ1-3; 9 nucleotides line up with TRBD1. Germline-derived CDR1 and CDR2 are MDHEN and SYDVKM. This CDR3 comprises 14 residues. V shed 5 bases and J 8 bases; nucleotides not matched to a gene: 7. Here the CDR3 DNA reads TGTGCCAGCAGTCGGGACAGGGTCGTGGACACCATATATTTT. Amino acid sequence: CASSRDRVVDTIYF. Based on the CDR3 plus reference TRBV28 and TRBJ1-3, the full variable domain is DVKVTQSSRYLVKRTGEKVFLECVQDMDHENMFWYRQDPGLGLRLIYFSYDVKMKEKGDIPEGYSVSREKKERFSLILESASTNQTSMYLCASSRDRVVDTIYFGEGSWLTVV.

The V call is TRBV5-1, the J call TRBJ2-7; 13 nucleotides match TRBD2. Germline V gene data show CDR1 as SGHRS and CDR2 as YFSETQ. This CDR3 spans 16 amino acids. V lost 2 bases, J lost 1 base, and 3 bases stayed unmatched. The CDR3 nucleotides read TGCGCCAGCAGCTTAAGGACTAGCGGGGGTTCCTACGAGCAGTACTTC. It codes for CASSLRTSGGSYEQYF.

This clone was observed a single time. The chain recombines TRBV6-5 with TRBJ1-1; 8 positions agree with TRBD1. The germline V gene has CDR1 MNHEY and CDR2 SVGAGI. V shed 0 bases, J shed 5 bases, and the junction held 5 bases outside the gene matches. The CDR3 loop spans 15 amino acids. CDR3 sequence (DNA): TGTGCCAGCAGTTACTCGAGGACAGGGCATACTGAAGCTTTCTTT. It codes for CASSYSRTGHTEAFF.

V gene TRBV28 combines with J gene TRBJ1-2; tentatively, D is TRBD1 (6 bases). Germline V gives CDR1 MDHEN, CDR2 SYDVKM. V was clipped by 6 bases and J by 0 bases, with 11 bases between them. This CDR3 comprises 14 residues. The CDR3 bases are TGTGCCAGCAGGCAACAGGGATCTAACTATGGCTACACCTTC. Its protein product is CASRQQGSNYGYTF.

The J gene is TRBJ2-7, the V gene TRBV5-6; 14 bases fit TRBD2. The V gene's germline CDR1 is SGHDT and CDR2 YYEEEE. Losses at the gene ends were 4 bases for V and 4 bases for J; bases not matched to a gene: 7. The CDR3 is 16 residues long. CDR3 in amino acids: CASSGGLAGEQYEQYF. CDR3 DNA: TGTGCCAGCAGCGGGGGACTAGCGGGAGAACAGTACGAGCAGTACTTC.

This CDR3 is CASSQIRDFTEAFF. CDR3 bases: TGTGCCAGCAGTCAAATCAGGGATTTCACTGAAGCTTTCTTT. The rearrangement joins TRBV6-1 to TRBJ1-1, with D possibly matching TRBD1 (5 bases). This CDR3 has 14 amino acids. Trimming took 5 bases from V and 4 from J, leaving 14 bases between them. Germline CDR1 and CDR2: MNHNS and SASEGT.

The chain has TRBV7-9 and TRBJ2-1; 10 bases fit TRBD1. J was trimmed by 9 bases and V by 3 bases; bases with no gene match: 11. This CDR3 has 16 amino acids. The germline V gene encodes CDR1 SEHNR and CDR2 FQNEAQ (reference sequence). The CDR3 bases are TGTGCCAGCAGCTTCCGGGACAGGGGATTGTCGGGTGAGCAGTTCTTC. Translation: CASSFRDRGLSGEQFF.

V is TRBV4-3 and J is TRBJ1-1; D not certain. V lost 0 bases and J lost 1, with 9 bases in between. CDR1 is LGHNA, CDR2 YSLEER, per germline. The CDR3 has 15 residues. CDR3 coding DNA: TGCGCCAGCAGCCAAGATCGTCGCGAGAACACTGAAGCTTTCTTT. Translating it yields CASSQDRRENTEAFF.

The table lists this clone with a count of one. The junction and the germline gene differ at one end; a read error may be behind it. V gene TRBV7-2 combines with J gene TRBJ2-1, with TRBD2 identical over 11 bases. This CDR3 contains 16 residues. Germline assignment: CDR1 SGHTA and CDR2 FQGNSA. The DNA of the CDR3 is TGTGCCAGCAGCTTACAGGCGTCTAGCGGGAGGAATGGGCAGTTCTTC. This codes for CASSLQASSGRNGQFF. Looking up the rest from reference TRBV7-2 and TRBJ2-1 gives the full variable domain: GAGVSQSPSNKVTEKGKDVELRCDPISGHTALYWYRQSLGQGLEFLIYFQGNSAPDKSGLPSDRFSAERTGGSVSTLTIQRTQQEDSAVYLCASSLQASSGRNGQFFGPGTRLTVL.

In this sample, this clone turned up once. The rearrangement uses TRBV28 and TRBJ2-1; TRBD2 aligns across 8 bases. V lost 5 bases, J lost 10 bases, and 10 bases stayed unmatched. The germline gives CDR1 MDHEN, CDR2 SYDVKM. The CDR3 sequence is 14 residues long. CDR3 amino acids: CASSPQSKREEQFF. In nucleotides, the CDR3 is TGTGCCAGCAGTCCCCAGTCCAAGCGGGAGGAGCAGTTCTTC.

This clone was counted a few times. The rearrangement uses TRBV10-3 and TRBJ1-2, with TRBD1 matching over 7 bases. This CDR3 spans 15 amino acids. Losses at the gene ends were 2 bases for V and 8 bases for J; bases not matched to a gene: 11. Germline CDR1 reads ENHRY; CDR2 reads SYGVKD. The CDR3 sequence: CAISEAGTAPGGYTF. CDR3 DNA: TGTGCCATCAGTGAGGCCGGGACAGCGCCGGGGGGCTACACCTTC.

The chain has TRBV9 and TRBJ2-1, with 8 bases aligning to TRBD2. The germline V gene encodes CDR1 SGDLS and CDR2 YYNGEE. This CDR3 contains 17 residues. The V and J ends lost 2 bases and 0 bases, in that order; junction bases with no gene match: 7. The CDR3 coding sequence is TGTGCCAGCAGCGTTGCGGGGGGCCCGAGCTCCTACAATGAGCAGTTCTTC. Amino acid sequence: CASSVAGGPSSYNEQFF.

Details on this clone: In the same sample, other DNA sequences code for this CDR3. V usage is TRBV2 and J usage is TRBJ2-2; the match to TRBD1 covers 7 bases. CDR3 length: 14 amino acids. The germline V gene has CDR1 SNHLY and CDR2 FYNNEI. The V gene end was trimmed by 4 bases and the J gene end by 1 base; junction bases not matched to a gene: 0. The CDR3 DNA reads as TGTGCCAGCAGTGGGACAGGGAACACCGGGGAGCTGTTTTTT. Protein sequence: CASSGTGNTGELFF. The full variable domain, completed using reference TRBV2 and TRBJ2-2, is EPEVTQTPSHQVTQMGQEVILRCVPISNHLYFYWYRQILGQKVEFLVSFYNNEISEKSEIFDDQFSVERPDGSNFTLKIRSTKLEDSAMYFCASSGTGNTGELFFGEGSRLTVL.

The gene calls are TRBV11-2 and TRBJ1-3; TRBD1 agrees at 9 bases. The CDR3 is 16 amino acids. J was trimmed by 4 bases and V by 1 base; bases with no gene match: 5. Germline lookup yields CDR1 SGHAT and CDR2 FQNNGV. CDR3 sequence (DNA): TGTGCCAGCAGCTTAGCGGGACAGGGACCAGGAAACACCATATATTTT. This sequence encodes CASSLAGQGPGNTIYF.

The chain couples TRBV7-8 to TRBJ2-7; 12 nucleotides align to TRBD2. Per the germline V gene, CDR1 is SGHVS and CDR2 is FQNEAQ. CDR3 length: 13 amino acids. The V and J ends lost 5 bases and 6 bases, in that order; junction bases with no gene match: 2. This CDR3 is CASSVLAGGEQYF. The CDR3 nucleotides read TGTGCCAGCAGCGTACTAGCGGGAGGCGAGCAGTACTTC.

This clone was recorded a few times. The chain recombines TRBV30 with TRBJ2-3; 12 bases match TRBD2. The CDR3 has 17 amino acids. The J segment lost 0 bases and the V segment lost 1 base, leaving 5 bases of the junction unmatched. CDR1 is GTSNPN, CDR2 SVGIG, per germline (reference sequence). CDR3 sequence reads: CAWSAPTSGGSTDTQYF. The DNA of the CDR3 is TGTGCCTGGAGTGCCCCGACTAGCGGGGGTAGCACAGATACGCAGTATTTT.

This rearrangement joins TRBV7-8 to TRBJ1-1; possible D gene TRBD1, 6 bases. Trimming left V 7 bases short and J 1 base short, with 16 bases between. Germline V gene sequence: CDR1 SGHVS, CDR2 FQNEAQ. The CDR3 sequence is 15 residues long. This CDR3 reads CASNAGQFSNTEAFF. DNA for the CDR3: TGTGCCAGCAATGCCGGACAGTTCTCGAACACTGAAGCTTTCTTT.